This TCR beta chain was recorded in a study of patients with pleural tuberculosis. This clonotype was observed a handful of times. The CDR3 consists of 15 residues. CDR1 and CDR2 from the germline V gene are LNHDA and SQIVND (reference sequence). The ends were cut back, 6 bases at V and 4 bases at J, with 18 bases in the middle. TCRdb reanalysed the reads using MiXCR and keeps one entry per CDR3 protein. This sample has 45,000 to 60,000 distinct CDR3 sequences, with around 7% found just once. The V call is TRBV19, the J call TRBJ1-1; D not certain. The sequence came from a human donor with pleural tuberculosis. The CDR3 DNA reads TGTGCCAGTAGGCCCGGACGTTTCCCGACCACTGAAGCTTTCTTT. Translating gives CASRPGRFPTTEAFF.